This TCR beta chain was identified during a study of blood T cell repertoires in COVID-19. Study at large: Acute and convalescent COVID-19 specimens originated in the United States, Italy and Spain.

In the authors' methods: Reference gene primer amplification gave nucleated cell count estimates. Clones were read by immunoSEQ multiplex PCR, and TCRdb kept only the in-frame ones, dropping some. The V and J calls and clone size are taken from that table; D and trimming were inferred from the DNA. The table lists about 120,000 clones, around 89% of them singletons. Germline assignment: CDR1 LNHNV and CDR2 YYDKDF (reference sequence). Trimming removed 0 bases from V and 2 bases from J, with 7 bases in between. The CDR3 is 14 amino acids. This receptor was obtained from a human donor with acute or convalescent COVID-19. The donor label of this sample is uncertain. V usage is TRBV15 and J usage is TRBJ2-5; D gene ambiguous. Source material: peripheral blood. The CDR3 nucleotides are TGTGCCACCAGCAGAGATCTAGTTCAAGAGACCCAGTACTTC. Translating it yields CATSRDLVQETQYF.